This TCR beta chain was sequenced in a study of cytomegalovirus exposure and HLA in healthy donors. Whole-study findings and limits: V- and J-gene trimming in TCR beta was tied to a missense DCLRE1C variant by an analysis performed later. Listed as cytomegalovirus-associated were 150 to 200 TCR beta chains. Associated with HLA alleles at 0.05 false discovery rate in a later analysis were some 16,000 TCR beta sequences.

Use of 60 Vbeta and 13 Jbeta primers characterized the PCR. Some clones are missing from TCRdb's copy, which holds only in-frame ones; the method was immunoSEQ multiplex PCR. This sample carries about 85,000 clones, 80% of them seen once, and the ten largest clones take about a third. Regarding this clone: Its matching antigen is unknown.

The germline CDR1 and CDR2 sequences are MNHEY and SMNVEV (reference sequence). The CDR3 is 14 residues long. V was clipped by 2 bases and J by 7 bases; unmatched bases: 1. The sequenced sample consisted of PBMCs. The chain is built from TRBV27 and TRBJ2-2; 10 nucleotides agree with TRBD2. This clonotype was obtained from a man aged 45-65 years in good health and CMV-seropositive. CDR3 protein: CASSLRLAGGELFF. In nucleotides, the CDR3 is TGTGCCAGCAGTTTAAGACTAGCGGGCGGGGAGCTGTTTTTT.